This T cell receptor (beta chain) was sequenced during a study of robustness of blood B and T cell sequencing (dated 2018 in TCRdb). Study-level background: The goal of the study was to figure out the amount of peripheral blood required to reliably characterize the TCRbeta and IgG repertoires of an individual. In each of the nine to ten independently drawn blood samples, both the TCRbeta and the IgG repertoires were quantified. Two replicate TCRbeta cDNA libraries were prepared from one shared RNA pool from a single 10 ml draw, serving as technical replicates.

mRNA, which captures expressed receptors, was used instead of genomic DNA for quantification of TCRbeta repertoires. Without any cell sorting, leukocytes from the buffy coat were collected into Trizol, and RNA was extracted using the Direct-zol RNA MiniPrep Plus kit. To separate plasma, buffy coat and red blood cells, EDTA blood tubes were immediately centrifuged at 4 degrees C. Results the study describes overall, beyond this receptor: Of the top 10,000 TCRbeta clonotypes in one technical replicate library, 90% to 95% were also found in the other technical replicate library. The TCRbeta rarefaction curves did not fully level off, which suggests either under-sequencing or many low-abundance clonotypes. One pair of TCRbeta libraries showed evidence of cross-contamination, likely from batch processing; the shared UMI-sequence pairs were removed. Every single 10 ml sample contained the 1,000 most abundant TCRbeta clonotypes from the pooled draws. Overlap of rare TCRbeta clonotypes did not improve with pooling tubes, implying much larger blood volumes would be needed to capture them. When 3 or 4 tubes (roughly 26-40 ml blood) were combined, saturation was approached in coverage of the top 10,000 TCRbeta clonotypes. Immediate fractionation was required for EDTA tubes, so the use of EDTA tubes in multi-site collections was limited.

V is clipped by 10 bases and J by 0 bases, and the sequence between their germline boundaries is 10 bases long. The CDR3, cysteine through phenylalanine, is 13 amino acids long. Only the CDR3 part of the read is kept: 39 bases, read in frame from the first base. According to the germline V gene (reference sequence), CDR1 reads SEHNR and CDR2 reads FQNEAQ. By sample share, this clonotype is large (0.1 to 1%). What this receptor recognizes is not known. No qualities accompany the bases; no much larger clone lies one base away. Library prep was done by PCR. TCRdb names Illumina MiSeq as the instrument used. cDNA was synthesized with SMARTScribe reverse transcriptase and a 5' template-switch oligo that added a universal priming site. A 12-nucleotide random unique molecular identifier (UMI) was carried by the template-switch oligo, and each cDNA molecule was tagged with this UMI. During reverse transcription, TCRbeta transcripts were targeted by chain-specific reverse primers. Uracil DNA glycosylase treatment was used to remove residual template-switch adapters, and a Qiagen MinElute kit was used to purify the cDNA. For the first PCR, KAPA HiFi HotStart ReadyMix was used for 23 cycles, with amplification split across four 50 ul reactions containing step-out primers. Before further amplification, first-round PCR products were gel-purified. Illumina Nextera adapters were attached in a second PCR of roughly 8 cycles, and the libraries were then purified and pooled. For each TCRbeta molecule, the UMI barcode was captured by a 50-nucleotide 5' read. In the source study's methods: The MIGEC toolkit was used to group reads by UMI into consensus reads. Final reads were produced by merging forward and reverse consensus reads with PEAR. A custom decontamination script removed identical UMI-sequence pairs shared across libraries, treating them as cross-sample contamination. V(D)J assignment and CDR3 extraction were performed with MIGMAP, a wrapper around IgBLAST. A TCR clonotype was defined as sharing the same V gene, J gene and CDR3 amino acid sequence, and CDR1 and CDR2 were not sequenced. Using fastp at Q25 and MiXCR, TCRdb reprocessed the public reads and kept productive beta chains. Here each entry gathers all rows of one CDR3 protein and keeps the most common genes and DNA. The V and J calls reflect TCRdb's pipeline rather than the authors' work. For this sample the table gives about 3,600 distinct CDR3 sequences, of which about 56% were detected only once. 25% to 30% of the sample belongs to the ten largest clones.

The sample was peripheral blood. The receptor comes from a human donor in good health. The sequence is built from TRBV7-9 and TRBJ1-3, with a weak D call of TRBD1 (5 bases match). The CDR3 protein: CATRQYSGNTIYF. The bases are TGTGCCACCCGACAGTACTCTGGAAACACCATATATTTT.